The next 4 T cell receptor beta chains were all read from a single sample in a study of Graves' ophthalmopathy and Graves' hyperthyroidism. The TCR beta CDR3 regions underwent amplification from RNA transcripts. Second-round multiplex PCR came after a first-round RT-PCR that employed HTBI primers. TCRdb re-called the multiplex PCR reads with MiXCR, one entry per CDR3 protein. The sample has about 340,000 distinct CDR3 sequences, roughly 16% seen once. Sequenced input: peripheral blood. These receptors all stem from an adult man with Graves' ophthalmopathy.

This clonotype has ten or more counts. This chain joins TRBV27 and TRBJ2-7, with TRBD2 as a possible D gene (7 bases). V was trimmed by 4 bases and J by 5 bases, leaving 24 bases between them. Germline V lookup: CDR1 MNHEY, CDR2 SMNVEV (reference sequence). This CDR3 is 17 amino acids long. DNA of the CDR3: TGTGCCAGCAGTTCGCAGGCCCACCGGGGGGCTTGGAACGAGCAGTACTTC. It yields the protein CASSSQAHRGAWNEQYF.

This clonotype came up many times. The rearrangement links TRBV30 to TRBJ1-2, with D perhaps matching TRBD1 (5 bases). The V and J ends lost 1 base and 6 bases respectively, with 12 bases between them. The CDR3 loop spans 13 amino acids. The germline V gene has CDR1 GTSNPN and CDR2 SVGIG (reference sequence). CDR3 amino acids: CAWSAGTADGYTF. The DNA of the CDR3 is TGTGCCTGGAGTGCCGGGACCGCGGATGGCTACACCTTC. The entire variable domain, with the rest obtained from reference TRBV30 and TRBJ1-2, is as follows: SQTIHQWPATLVQPVGSPLSLECTVEGTSNPNLYWYRQAAGRGLQLLFYSVGIGQISSEVPQNLSASRPQDRQFILSSKKLLLSDSGFYLCAWSAGTADGYTFGSGTRLTVV.

This clonotype showed up many times. This chain uses TRBV7-8 with TRBJ2-7; D unresolved. The germline V gene encodes CDR1 SGHVS and CDR2 FQNEAQ. The CDR3 has 12 amino acids. V was pared by 1 base and J by 6 bases, with 7 bases between. CDR3 sequence (DNA): TGTGCCAGCAGCTTAGAGAGATCCGAGCAGTACTTC. The encoded protein is CASSLERSEQYF.

This clonotype occurred many times. The genes are TRBV5-1 and TRBJ1-1, with 10 bases fitting TRBD1. Germline CDR1 SGHRS, CDR2 YFSETQ. V gave up 4 bases and J gave up 3 bases; unmatched junction bases: 9. There are 16 residues in the CDR3. CDR3 sequence: CASSPGDRGFHTEAFF. The CDR3 DNA is TGCGCCAGCAGCCCGGGGGACAGGGGATTTCACACTGAAGCTTTCTTT.